Following are 20 T cell receptor beta chains from one sample sequenced in a study of T-cell reconstitution after alpha-beta-depleted transplantation in children. The TCRbeta library was prepared with unique molecular identifiers. TCRdb re-analysed the PCR reads in MiXCR, keeping a single row per CDR3 protein. The sample holds about 230,000 distinct CDR3 sequences, approximately 9.7% seen once. Sequenced material: PBMCs from the stem cell graft donor, taken from the stem cell graft. These receptors were obtained from a human donor who donated a stem cell graft to a child with SCID.

This clonotype has more than one count but fewer than ten. The chain has TRBV11-2 and TRBJ2-7; TRBD1 agrees at 8 bases. The ends lost 5 bases at V and 3 bases at J; junction bases unmatched: 6. CDR3 size: 14 residues. Germline CDR1 is SGHAT and CDR2 is FQNNGV. The CDR3 spells CASSHRQGFYEQYF. CDR3 in DNA: TGTGCCAGCAGCCACCGACAGGGGTTCTACGAGCAGTACTTC.

This clonotype has a handful of counts. This rearrangement joins TRBV6-2 or TRBV6-3 to TRBJ2-1, with D possibly called TRBD1 or TRBD2 (5 bases each). The CDR3 runs to 12 residues. V dropped 2 bases and J dropped 12 bases, with 11 bases sitting between them. CDR1 is MNHEY and CDR2 is SVGEGT in the germline V gene. The CDR3 loop is CASSYGVGGQFF. The DNA for the CDR3 is TGTGCCAGCAGTTACGGGGTTGGGGGGCAGTTCTTC.

This clonotype occurred many times. The chain recombines TRBV5-1 with TRBJ2-5; TRBD2 matches at 10 bases. V dropped 1 base and J dropped 5; count of bases not matched to a gene: 5. The CDR3 is 15 residues long. Germline assignment: CDR1 SGHRS and CDR2 YFSETQ. The CDR3 nucleotides are TGCGCCAGCAGCTTGACTAGCGGGGAAGGCGAGACCCAGTACTTC. This gives the protein CASSLTSGEGETQYF. Full variable domain (missing parts from reference TRBV5-1 and TRBJ2-5): KAGVTQTPRYLIKTRGQQVTLSCSPISGHRSVSWYQQTPGQGLQFLFEYFSETQRNKGNFPGRFSGRQFSNSRSEMNVSTLELGDSALYLCASSLTSGEGETQYFGPGTRLLVL.

This clonotype was detected many times. CDR3: CASSFGRGQTNEKLFF. CDR3 coding DNA: TGTGCCAGCAGTTTCGGCAGGGGGCAAACTAATGAAAAACTGTTTTTT. The chain carries TRBV27 and TRBJ1-4; the match to TRBD1 covers 8 bases. V was clipped by 3 bases and J by 1 base; unmatched bases: 4. The CDR3 has 16 amino acids. Germline loops: CDR1 MNHEY, CDR2 SMNVEV (reference sequence).

This clonotype has at least ten counts. J is TRBJ1-6 and V is TRBV7-3, with D hard to call. The V gene's germline CDR1 is SGHTA and CDR2 FQGTGA. The CDR3 totals 15 residues. The ends were cut back, 1 base at V and 6 bases at J, with 10 bases in the middle. CDR3 bases: TGTGCCAGCAGCTTAATCCCCAGTTCTAATTCACCCCTCCACTTT. It codes for CASSLIPSSNSPLHF.

This clonotype was detected ten times or more. The V gene is TRBV5-6, the J gene TRBJ1-5; 9 nucleotides line up with TRBD1. The germline CDR1 and CDR2 sequences are SGHDT and YYEEEE. The CDR3 length is 14 residues. With V trimmed by 3 bases and J by 4 bases, 2 bases remained unmatched. Here the CDR3 reads CASSYGTGNQPQHF. The CDR3 coding sequence is TGTGCCAGCAGCTATGGGACAGGGAATCAGCCCCAGCATTTT.

This clonotype was seen at least ten times. V usage is TRBV11-3 and J usage is TRBJ1-1, with D hard to call. The CDR3 has 14 amino acids. Germline-derived CDR1 and CDR2 are SGHNT and YENEEA. V lost 3 bases, J lost 0 bases, and 8 bases lay in between. For the CDR3, the DNA is TGTGCCAGCAGCTTTGGAGGAATGAACACTGAAGCTTTCTTT. Translation gives CASSFGGMNTEAFF.

Ten or more counts support this clonotype. The rearrangement links TRBV3-1 to TRBJ2-2; 7 bases fit TRBD1. Germline CDR1 is LGHDT and CDR2 is YNNKEL (reference sequence). The CDR3 has 17 residues. Trimming took 4 bases from V and 4 from J; bases not matched to a gene: 12. In nucleotides, the CDR3 is TGTGCCAGCAGCCGGACGCCGGCCTGGGACAGCACCGGGGAGCTGTTTTTT. Protein: CASSRTPAWDSTGELFF.

This clonotype was counted ten times or more. J is TRBJ1-1 and V is TRBV6-1; 7 bases line up with TRBD1. Germline assignment: CDR1 MNHNS and CDR2 SASEGT. Unmatched junction bases numbered 9, after V lost 4 bases and J lost 4 bases. The CDR3 consists of 15 residues. In DNA form, the CDR3 reads TGTGCCAGCAGTGGTTACAGGGGCCTCGGCACTGAAGCTTTCTTT. Translated: CASSGYRGLGTEAFF.

This clonotype has ten or more counts. V is TRBV5-1 and J is TRBJ2-3; D may be TRBD2 (6 bases). V was shortened by 2 bases and J by 1 base, with 11 bases between the two germline ends. The CDR3 is 15 residues long. The V gene's germline CDR1 is SGHRS and CDR2 YFSETQ. The CDR3 spells CASSLGAGRTDTQYF. In DNA form, the CDR3 reads TGCGCCAGCAGCTTAGGAGCGGGCCGCACAGATACGCAGTATTTT.

The chain recombines TRBV4-3 with TRBJ1-1; 7 bases match TRBD1. The CDR3 covers 15 residues. Germline CDR1 and CDR2: LGHNA and YSLEER. V trimming: 0 bases; J trimming: 2 bases; junction bases outside the gene matches: 3. CDR3 coding DNA: TGCGCCAGCAGCCAAGATTACAGGGGAAACACTGAAGCTTTCTTT. Translation: CASSQDYRGNTEAFF.

In regard to this clonotype: A much larger clone lies a single base off, so this may be a read error. The chain carries TRBV11-2 and TRBJ1-6; D unclear. Germline assignment: CDR1 SGHAT and CDR2 FQNNGV. The CDR3 extends over 15 amino acids. V was cut by 5 bases and J by 2 bases, with 10 bases left in between. CDR3 sequence reads: CASSAQSTYNSPLHF. CDR3 in DNA: TGTGCCAGCAGCGCGCAGAGCACCTATAATTCACCCCTCCACTTT. The complete variable domain, with remaining parts taken from reference TRBV11-2 and TRBJ1-6, reads EAGVAQSPRYKIIEKRQSVAFWCNPISGHATLYWYQQILGQGPKLLIQFQNNGVVDDSQLPKDRFSAERLKGVDSTLKIQPAKLEDSAVYLCASSAQSTYNSPLHFGNGTRLTVT.

In its sample, this clonotype was seen many times. V and J are TRBV5-1 and TRBJ1-2, with a tentative D call TRBD1 (6 bases). Trimming stripped 5 bases from V and 3 bases from J, with 17 bases between. CDR3 length: 15 amino acids. Germline V gene sequence: CDR1 SGHRS, CDR2 YFSETQ. CDR3 sequence reads: CASSREPSGDYGYTF. In nucleotides, the CDR3 is TGCGCCAGCAGTCGCGAACCATCAGGGGACTATGGCTACACCTTC.

This clonotype was recorded many times. The genes are TRBV12-3 or TRBV12-4 and TRBJ1-1; possible D gene TRBD1, 5 bases. CDR3 length equals 14 residues. V lost 1 base, J lost 5 bases, and 11 bases lay in between. CDR3 amino acids: CASSLVAGLTEAFF. CDR3 sequence (DNA): TGTGCCAGCAGTTTAGTGGCAGGGCTGACTGAAGCTTTCTTT.

This clonotype was recorded a few times. The chain is built from TRBV30 and TRBJ2-5, with D uncertain. Trimming took 2 bases from V and 1 from J, leaving 11 bases between them. The CDR3 loop spans 14 amino acids. Germline CDR1 and CDR2: GTSNPN and SVGIG (reference sequence). CDR3 nucleotide sequence: TGTGCCTGGAGTCCAGTTCAGGTCCAAGAGACCCAGTACTTC. It yields the protein CAWSPVQVQETQYF. Drawing the rest from reference TRBV30 and TRBJ2-5, the complete variable domain is SQTIHQWPATLVQPVGSPLSLECTVEGTSNPNLYWYRQAAGRGLQLLFYSVGIGQISSEVPQNLSASRPQDRQFILSSKKLLLSDSGFYLCAWSPVQVQETQYFGPGTRLLVL.

This clonotype was detected ten times or more. The J gene is TRBJ2-1, the V gene TRBV5-1, with D perhaps TRBD1 or TRBD2 (5 bases each). Germline lookup yields CDR1 SGHRS and CDR2 YFSETQ. Trimming removed 0 bases at V and 7 bases at J, with 11 bases between. The CDR3 length is 14 residues. For the CDR3, the DNA is TGCGCCAGCAGCTTGGGGGACGGAACAAATGAGCAGTTCTTC. This codes for CASSLGDGTNEQFF.

This clonotype was seen ten or more times. The rearrangement joins TRBV12-5 to TRBJ2-7; D remains ambiguous. This CDR3 region has 14 residues. Germline values: CDR1 LGHNT, CDR2 FRNRAP. The V and J ends lost 4 bases and 2 bases respectively, with 12 bases between them. Here the CDR3 reads CASGSPFPPYEQYF. The DNA of the CDR3 is TGTGCTAGTGGTTCCCCGTTTCCCCCCTACGAGCAGTACTTC.

The rearrangement links TRBV11-2 to TRBJ1-1, with TRBD1 matching over 8 bases. The germline CDR1 and CDR2 sequences are SGHAT and FQNNGV. The CDR3 spans 17 residues. The junction had 21 bases not matched to a gene; V was cut back by 5 bases and J by 10 bases. The CDR3 coding sequence is TGTGCCAGCAGCCCGACCCAGGGGGCGGATATTCCACTGGGAGCTTTCTTT. Amino acid sequence: CASSPTQGADIPLGAFF.

This clonotype was counted many times. V and J are TRBV24-1 and TRBJ2-3; TRBD1 aligns across 10 bases. The CDR3 extends over 14 amino acids. Losses at the gene ends were 9 bases for V and 1 base for J; bases not matched to a gene: 3. Germline V gene data show CDR1 as KGHDR and CDR2 as SFDVKD. The DNA of the CDR3 is TGTGCCACCGACAGGGGGCCGGGCACAGATACGCAGTATTTT. Translating gives CATDRGPGTDTQYF.

With respect to this clonotype: A much larger clone lies one base from this, so it may be a read error. This chain joins TRBV10-3 and TRBJ2-1, with TRBD1 as a possible D gene (6 bases). Germline loops: CDR1 ENHRY, CDR2 SYGVKD. This CDR3 comprises 16 residues. Trimming shortened V by 3 bases and J by 10 bases, and 22 bases separated the two germline ends. CDR3 protein: CAISDTGTDGLAEQFF. The CDR3 DNA is TGTGCCATCAGTGATACAGGGACGGACGGCCTGGCGGAGCAGTTCTTC.